Included here is one T cell receptor (beta chain) sequence, with context. The antigen remains undetermined. This record comes from a study of identical twins. CDR1 SGHNT and CDR2 YENEEA come from the germline V gene. With 5 bases removed from V and 0 bases from J, the gap between germline ends came to 11 bases. The CDR3 runs to 15 residues. Healthy Caucasians made up all donors. In TCRdb, the 5' RACE reads were re-called with MiXCR into one record per CDR3 protein. The repertoire consists of roughly 1,500,000 distinct CDR3 sequences, with roughly 35% occurring once and the leading ten covering around 0.25%. Study-wide results and limits: Fewer insertions characterized abundant cord blood beta clonotypes, whereas memory repertoires showed none. Because invariant MAIT and iNKT cells could be present, zero-insertion analyses could be partly confounded. The study found excess low generation probability among twin-shared out-of-frame alpha sequences.

The sequence was obtained from a newborn girl in good health. The chain uses TRBV11-3 and TRBJ2-1; a possible D gene is TRBD2 (6 bases). Source material: cord blood. The CDR3 DNA sequence: TGTGCCAGCAGCATGCAGGGAGGCTCCTACAATGAGCAGTTCTTC. Encoded protein: CASSMQGGSYNEQFF.